These 14 T cell receptor beta chains share one sample of origin, sequenced in a study of CD8 T cells in Susac syndrome. An amount of RNA that ranged from roughly 0.45 to 1 ug was reverse transcribed with random hexamers. TCRdb processed the immunoSEQ multiplex PCR reads anew with MiXCR; each CDR3 protein has one entry. The top ten clones hold less than 0.2% of a sample with under 200,000 distinct CDR3 sequences, approximately 95% of them seen once. What was sequenced was CD8+ T cells from PBMCs. These receptors all stem from a human donor with multiple sclerosis.

The chain combines TRBV20-1 with TRBJ1-2; D unresolved. The V and J ends lost 5 bases and 6 bases respectively, with 19 bases between them. This CDR3 region has 14 residues. The germline CDR1 and CDR2 sequences are DFQATT and SNEGSKA (reference sequence). Here the CDR3 reads CSAASEGWWDGYTF. CDR3 DNA sequence: TGCAGTGCTGCTTCGGAAGGGTGGTGGGATGGCTACACCTTC.

This chain connects TRBV7-6 to TRBJ2-3; unclear D gene. The CDR3 covers 15 residues. Trimming shortened V by 1 base and J by 5 bases, and 13 bases separated the two germline ends. Germline lookup yields CDR1 SGHVS and CDR2 FNYEAQ. The chain's CDR3 is CASSLGVGPGDTQYF. The CDR3, as DNA: TGTGCCAGCAGCTTAGGAGTTGGCCCGGGAGATACGCAGTATTTT.

The genes are TRBV13 and TRBJ2-1; D is unresolved. The length of the CDR3 is 13 residues. V was cut by 2 bases and J by 5 bases, with 7 bases left in between. Per germline, CDR1 PRHDT and CDR2 FYEKMQ (reference sequence). CDR3 in amino acids: CASSLNLDNEQFF. In nucleotides, the CDR3 is TGTGCCAGCAGCTTAAATCTAGACAATGAGCAGTTCTTC.

CDR3 sequence (DNA): TGTGCCACCAGCAGGGACGGTACAACCTACGAGCAGTACTTC. Translated: CATSRDGTTYEQYF. The gene calls are TRBV15 and TRBJ2-7, with D unresolved. Trimming pared 3 bases from V and 2 bases from J, leaving 11 bases between. The CDR3 extends over 14 amino acids. Looked up from germline, CDR1 is LNHNV and CDR2 is YYDKDF (reference sequence). Full variable domain (missing parts from reference TRBV15 and TRBJ2-7): DAMVIQNPRYQVTQFGKPVTLSCSQTLNHNVMYWYQQKSSQAPKLLFHYYDKDFNNEADTPDNFQSRRPNTSFCFLDIRSPGLGDTAMYLCATSRDGTTYEQYFGPGTRLTVT.

The chain links TRBV23-1 to TRBJ1-1; D is uncertain. TRBV23-1 has ORF status, its function being uncertain. The CDR3 has 12 residues. The chain's CDR3 is CVLSLHVHKAFF. The CDR3 DNA reads TGCGTTCTCAGTCTACATGTCCACAAAGCTTTCTTT.

The V and J genes are TRBV29-1 and TRBJ1-2; D gene uncertain. Trimming removed 7 bases from V and 6 bases from J, with 12 bases in between. Germline V gene sequence: CDR1 SQVTM, CDR2 ANQGSEA. The CDR3 spans 11 residues. Written as DNA, the CDR3 is TGCAGCGATAGGGTGAAGGATGGCTACACCTTC. This encodes CSDRVKDGYTF.

The chain carries TRBV30 and TRBJ1-5; D is ambiguous. Trimming stripped 2 bases from V and 0 bases from J, with 11 bases between. The CDR3 loop spans 15 amino acids. Germline V CDR1 and CDR2: GTSNPN, SVGIG (reference sequence). The CDR3 sequence: CAWSRDPYSNQPQHF. The DNA for the CDR3 is TGTGCCTGGAGTAGGGATCCCTATAGCAATCAGCCCCAGCATTTT.

V is TRBV5-4 and J is TRBJ1-2; no firm D call. Germline V gives CDR1 SGHNT, CDR2 YYREEE (reference sequence). Trimming removed 1 base from V and 6 bases from J, with 7 bases in between. The CDR3 spans 12 residues. The CDR3 DNA reads as TGTGCCAGCAGCTTGAACGGGGATGGCTACACCTTC. Translation gives CASSLNGDGYTF.

The chain combines TRBV11-2 with TRBJ2-1, with D perhaps matching TRBD2 (6 bases). The CDR3 length is 16 residues. Germline V gene data show CDR1 as SGHAT and CDR2 as FQNNGV. Trimming stripped 5 bases from V and 0 bases from J, with 14 bases between. In DNA, the CDR3 is TGTGCCAGCAGCCCGCCGGACGGGAGCTCCTACAATGAGCAGTTCTTC. Translating gives CASSPPDGSSYNEQFF.

V and J are TRBV28 and TRBJ1-5; tentatively, D is TRBD1 (5 bases). CDR1 and CDR2 (germline): MDHEN, SYDVKM. CDR3 length: 15 amino acids. V shed 1 base and J shed 7 bases, with 14 bases lying between them. As DNA, the CDR3 is TGTGCCAGCAGTTTATTAAGTTTGGGGGGACAGCCCCAGCATTTT. This translates into CASSLLSLGGQPQHF.

The V and J genes are TRBV12-3 or TRBV12-4 and TRBJ2-2; the D is unclear. The CDR3 length is 11 residues. Trimming removed 6 bases at V and 6 bases at J, with 5 bases between. CDR3 DNA: TGTGCCAGCAGGAAGGCCGGGGAGCTGTTTTTT. Its translation: CASRKAGELFF.

Only a few counts were recorded for this clonotype. This chain links TRBV29-1 with TRBJ2-7, with D perhaps being TRBD1 or TRBD2 (5 bases each). Germline CDR1 SQVTM, CDR2 ANQGSEA. Between the trimmed V and J ends, which lost 5 bases and 4 bases, there was a span of 12 bases. This CDR3 is built from 12 residues. CDR3 residues: CSVIWGLYEQYF. For the CDR3, the DNA is TGCAGCGTTATATGGGGGTTATACGAGCAGTACTTC.

The rearrangement joins TRBV21-1 to TRBJ2-5; TRBD2, the D gene given by the table, was not confirmed from the DNA. TRBV21-1 is a pseudogene. CDR3 length: 15 residues. CDR3 bases: TGTGCCAGCAGCAAAGCGCCGCGGGACTGGGAGACCCAGTACTTC. Amino acid sequence: CASSKAPRDWETQYF.

This clonotype was seen only once. Here the CDR3 DNA reads TGTGCCAGCAGCCCTCCCGGAGAAGTCAGCGAGCAGTACTTC. Translation: CASSPPGEVSEQYF. V is TRBV9 and J is TRBJ2-7, with D uncertain. This CDR3 contains 14 residues. Per the germline V gene, CDR1 is SGDLS and CDR2 is YYNGEE. V gave up 4 bases and J gave up 6 bases, with 17 bases separating them.